This T cell receptor beta chain was sequenced for a study of blood T cell repertoires in COVID-19. Study background: PBMCs, B-cell-depleted T cells, or T cells provided the cDNA or gDNA that made up the material.

Original analysis: Estimated nucleated cell counts came from reference gene primer amplification. Libraries were prepared by immunoSEQ multiplex PCR; TCRdb keeps only in-frame clonotypes and omits some of them. The DNA gave D and trimming, while V, J and clone size come from that table. The table lists around 500,000 clones, approximately 91% of them singletons, with just over 8% in the top ten. The study recruited people aged roughly 18 to 95 years across more than 20 US areas. What the recovered Cohort 3 donors had was two negative PCRs, clearance, or symptom resolution. The CDR3 contains 15 residues. The V and J ends lost 5 bases and 0 bases, in that order; junction bases with no gene match: 4. Germline V gives CDR1 KGHSH, CDR2 LQKENI.

The sample taken for sequencing was PBMCs or T cells enriched from blood (not recorded which). The chain has TRBV18 and TRBJ1-2; the match to TRBD1 covers 9 bases. The clonotype comes from a woman aged 55-75 years who had recovered from COVID-19. The CDR3 spells CASSTGQGTNYGYTF. CDR3 DNA: TGTGCCAGCTCAACTGGACAGGGGACTAACTATGGCTACACCTTC. Full variable domain (missing parts from reference TRBV18 and TRBJ1-2): NAGVMQNPRHLVRRRGQEARLRCSPMKGHSHVYWYRQLPEEGLKFMVYLQKENIIDESGMPKERFSAEFPKEGPSILRIQQVVRGDSAAYFCASSTGQGTNYGYTFGSGTRLTVV.